These T cell receptor beta chains were read from a single sample in a study of blood T cell repertoires in COVID-19. Sequencing used immunoSEQ multiplex PCR; TCRdb keeps in-frame clones, though not all of them. The table lists over 200,000 clones, around 87% of them singletons, with 3% in the top ten. The source material was peripheral blood. These receptors all stem from a woman under 40 who had recovered from COVID-19. Each CDR3 is given with its conserved first and last residue. Each record gives: clone size, D gene, J gene, V gene, CDR3 length, CDR3 protein, CDR3 DNA. A D gene is named only where the DNA matches it firmly. Rows may omit the clone size; those that give it use once, few, many or a size class.

NA,TRBD2,TRBJ2-6,TRBV7-9,17,CASSRSGGISGANVLTF,TGTGCCAGCAGCCGCAGCGGGGGTATCTCTGGGGCCAACGTCCTGACTTTC
few,NA,TRBJ1-1,TRBV12-3/TRBV12-4,13,CASSLAVNTEAFF,TGTGCCAGCAGTTTGGCAGTGAACACTGAAGCTTTCTTT
once,NA,TRBJ1-2,TRBV21-1,16,CASSKERQGYNYGYTF,TGTGCCAGCAGCAAAGAGAGGCAGGGTTATAACTATGGCTACACCTTC
NA,NA,TRBJ1-2,TRBV5-1,15,CASSLGTRDYYGYTF,TGCGCCAGCAGCTTAGGGACAAGAGACTACTATGGCTACACCTTC
NA,TRBD2,TRBJ2-7,TRBV4-1,16,CASSQALAGGLYEQYF,TGCGCCAGCAGCCAGGCTCTAGCGGGGGGGCTCTACGAGCAGTACTTC
NA,TRBD1,TRBJ1-6,TRBV18,15,CASSKDREVNSPLHF,TGTGCCAGCTCAAAGGACAGGGAGGTTAATTCACCCCTCCACTTT
NA,TRBD1,TRBJ2-7,TRBV5-1,15,CASSGGQGMIYEQYF,TGCGCCAGCAGCGGGGGACAGGGGATGATCTACGAGCAGTACTTC
NA,NA,TRBJ1-2,TRBV5-4,13,CASSSTDHYGYTF,TGTGCCAGCAGTTCGACAGATCACTATGGCTACACCTTC
once,TRBD1,TRBJ2-7,TRBV6-2/TRBV6-3,14,CASSYADREDEQYF,TGTGCCAGCAGTTACGCGGACAGGGAGGACGAGCAGTACTTC
NA,NA,TRBJ2-2,TRBV11-3,15,CASSHRDDKHGELFF,TGTGCCAGCAGCCACAGGGATGATAAACACGGGGAGCTGTTTTTT
NA,TRBD1,TRBJ1-6,TRBV12-5,14,CASAVTGDNSPLHF,TGTGCTAGTGCCGTGACAGGGGACAATTCACCCCTCCACTTT
NA,NA,TRBJ1-4,TRBV4-1,18,CASSQRPSGTTGNEKLFF,TGCGCCAGCAGCCAGCGTCCCTCGGGAACCACGGGGAATGAAAAACTGTTTTTT
NA,TRBD2,TRBJ2-5,TRBV9,15,CASSAGLAGVETQYF,TGTGCCAGCAGCGCCGGACTAGCGGGGGTCGAGACCCAGTACTTC
NA,NA,TRBJ1-1,TRBV13,14,CASSFNGENTEAFF,TGTGCCAGCAGCTTCAACGGGGAGAACACTGAAGCTTTCTTT
NA,NA,TRBJ1-1,TRBV2,14,CASSDFDRPPEAFF,TGTGCCAGCAGTGATTTTGACAGACCACCTGAAGCTTTCTTT
NA,TRBD1,TRBJ2-7,TRBV10-3,17,CAISETRTGRLHYEQYF,TGTGCCATCAGTGAAACGAGGACAGGGAGACTTCACTACGAGCAGTACTTC
NA,NA,TRBJ1-3,TRBV12-5,17,CASGIMVWESSGNTIYF,TGTGCTAGTGGGATCATGGTGTGGGAGAGCTCTGGAAACACCATATATTTT
NA,NA,TRBJ2-1,TRBV7-3,13,CASSLRTDNEQFF,TGTGCCAGCAGCCTCAGGACTGACAATGAGCAGTTCTTC
NA,TRBD2,TRBJ2-7,TRBV30,17,CAWEVGTSGGATYEQYF,TGTGCCTGGGAAGTCGGGACTAGCGGGGGGGCGACCTACGAGCAGTACTTC
NA,NA,TRBJ2-7,TRBV7-9,14,CASSLRELGYEQYF,TGTGCCAGCAGCCTCAGGGAATTGGGCTACGAGCAGTACTTC
NA,NA,TRBJ2-7,TRBV5-4,13,CASKRGGSYEQYF,TGTGCCAGCAAGAGAGGCGGCTCCTACGAGCAGTACTTC
NA,TRBD2,TRBJ2-3,TRBV6-5,15,CASGDPSGGADTQYF,TGTGCCAGCGGGGACCCTAGCGGGGGGGCAGATACGCAGTATTTT
NA,NA,TRBJ2-1,TRBV20-1,11,CSVTRANEQFF,TGCAGTGTTACGAGGGCTAATGAGCAGTTCTTC
NA,NA,TRBJ2-3,TRBV7-2,16,CASSQREGGNTDTQYF,TGTGCCAGCAGCCAACGTGAGGGGGGGAACACAGATACGCAGTATTTT
NA,NA,TRBJ1-1,TRBV7-6,15,CASSLLTGSSTEAFF,TGTGCCAGCAGCTTATTGACGGGAAGTAGCACTGAAGCTTTCTTT
once,NA,TRBJ1-5,TRBV3-1/TRBV3-2,14,CASSQDTVNQPQHF,TGTGCCAGCAGCCAAGACACAGTTAATCAGCCCCAGCATTTT